The 15 T cell receptor beta chains presented below share a single source sample, sequenced in a study of blood T cells in healthy people across ages. The use of a sample-barcoded 5' primer and a J-beta primer mix characterized a second PCR of about 7 to 12 cycles. TCRdb reprocessed the 5' RACE reads with MiXCR, giving one entry per CDR3 protein. The sample lists some 690,000 distinct CDR3 sequences; around a fifth were seen once. Material for sequencing was blood. These receptors were taken from a man aged 70 or older in good health.

The chain combines TRBV5-1 with TRBJ2-1; 9 bases map to TRBD2. This CDR3 has 18 amino acids. Germline lookup yields CDR1 SGHRS and CDR2 YFSETQ. J was trimmed by 2 bases and V by 0 bases; bases with no gene match: 9. This CDR3 is CASSLGPLAGNAYNEQFF. CDR3 sequence (DNA): TGCGCCAGCAGCTTGGGGCCCCTAGCGGGGAACGCCTACAATGAGCAGTTCTTC.

J is TRBJ1-2 and V is TRBV6-5; D might be TRBD1 (5 bases). The CDR3 extends over 12 amino acids. Germline V lookup: CDR1 MNHEY, CDR2 SVGAGI. V lost 1 base and J lost 8, with 8 bases in between. The CDR3 region has the DNA TGTGCCAGCAGTTACTGGGGCAAGGGCTACACCTTC. Amino acids: CASSYWGKGYTF.

This chain uses TRBV11-2 with TRBJ1-3; D may be TRBD1 (5 bases). The V end was cut by 5 bases, the J end by 5 bases, with 13 bases between. CDR1 is SGHAT, CDR2 FQNNGV, per germline. The CDR3 is 14 residues long. The CDR3 loop is CASSRDQARNTIYF. CDR3 bases: TGTGCCAGCAGCAGGGACCAGGCGAGAAACACCATATATTTT.

V usage is TRBV7-8 and J usage is TRBJ2-1; D gene uncertain. The DNA end is more similar to TRBJ2-7, so the J call may be wrong. The V gene's germline CDR1 is SGHVS and CDR2 FQNEAQ. CDR3 length equals 16 residues. The CDR3 sequence: CASSLVPDASSYEQYV. CDR3 in DNA: TGTGCCAGCAGCTTAGTTCCGGACGCAAGCTCCTACGAGCAGTACGTC.

This clonotype was seen only once. The rearrangement links TRBV7-2 to TRBJ2-4, with a possible D match to TRBD2 (6 bases). CDR1 SGHTA and CDR2 FQGNSA come from the germline V gene. CDR3 length equals 15 residues. Trimming shortened V by 3 bases and J by 3 bases, and 12 bases separated the two germline ends. In DNA form, the CDR3 reads TGTGCCAGCAGCTTTTCCAGGGAGGACAAAAACATTCAGTACTTC. Its translation: CASSFSREDKNIQYF.

This clonotype turned up a few times. The chain has TRBV6-5 and TRBJ1-1, with a weak D call TRBD1 (6 bases). Germline CDR1 MNHEY, CDR2 SVGAGI. The CDR3 loop spans 10 amino acids. V lost 10 bases and J 9 bases, leaving 12 bases between the germline ends. For the CDR3, the DNA is TGTGCCACTGCGGGGACAAAAGCTTTCTTT. Protein: CATAGTKAFF.

This clonotype turned up a few times. The J gene is TRBJ2-1, the V gene TRBV20-1; the match to TRBD2 covers 12 bases. Per germline, CDR1 DFQATT and CDR2 SNEGSKA (reference sequence). The V and J ends lost 6 bases and 5 bases, in that order; junction bases with no gene match: 8. CDR3 length: 15 residues. CDR3 region: CSALRTSGKDNEQFF. The CDR3 DNA follows: TGCAGTGCCCTTCGGACTAGCGGGAAGGACAATGAGCAGTTCTTC.

This clonotype was detected a few times. The chain has TRBV5-1 and TRBJ2-5, with D maybe TRBD2 (5 bases). This CDR3 has 14 amino acids. Per the germline V gene, CDR1 is SGHRS and CDR2 is YFSETQ. V lost 4 bases, J lost 1 base, and 11 bases lay in between. CDR3 in DNA: TGCGCCAGCAGCACGGACTCTCTCCAAGAGACCCAGTACTTC. Translated: CASSTDSLQETQYF.

This clonotype was counted between two and nine times. At one boundary the junction diverges from the germline segment, which might be a read error. The chain employs TRBV27 and TRBJ2-1, with D possibly TRBD1 on 6 matching bases. The J call may be mistaken, given a closer DNA end match to TRBJ2-5. CDR1 and CDR2 from the germline V gene are MNHEY and SMNVEV (reference sequence). The CDR3 consists of 14 residues. The CDR3 loop reads CAGSSTTGFGTQYF. The CDR3 DNA follows: TGTGCCGGCAGTTCAACAACAGGGTTTGGGACCCAGTACTTC.

This clonotype has just a few counts. This rearrangement joins TRBV2 to TRBJ2-7, with D hard to call. The V and J ends lost 4 bases and 2 bases respectively, with 9 bases between them. CDR3 length: 13 amino acids. Germline-derived CDR1 and CDR2 are SNHLY and FYNNEI. The CDR3 nucleotides read TGTGCCAGCAGTGTAGCCCTTACCTACGAGCAGTACTTC. This encodes CASSVALTYEQYF.

The V and J genes are TRBV7-2 and TRBJ2-3, with D unclear. CDR1 is SGHTA, CDR2 FQGNSA, per germline. The CDR3 loop spans 15 amino acids. V lost 1 base, J lost 0 bases, and 8 bases lay in between. The CDR3 reads CASSLVWLSTDTQYF. CDR3 sequence (DNA): TGTGCCAGCAGCTTAGTATGGCTGAGCACAGATACGCAGTATTTT. Filled out from reference TRBV7-2 and TRBJ2-3, the complete variable domain reads GAGVSQSPSNKVTEKGKDVELRCDPISGHTALYWYRQSLGQGLEFLIYFQGNSAPDKSGLPSDRFSAERTGGSVSTLTIQRTQQEDSAVYLCASSLVWLSTDTQYFGPGTRLTVL.

V is TRBV3-1 and J is TRBJ2-1; 11 nucleotides line up with TRBD2. V was pared by 0 bases and J by 5 bases, with 6 bases of the junction left unmatched. Germline V gives CDR1 LGHDT, CDR2 YNNKEL (reference sequence). This CDR3 has 17 amino acids. The CDR3 DNA reads TGTGCCAGCAGCCAAGAGCGGAGACTAGCGGGGAACAATGAGCAGTTCTTC. It encodes CASSQERRLAGNNEQFF.

The chain couples TRBV20-1 to TRBJ2-3; 12 nucleotides agree with TRBD2. The germline gives CDR1 DFQATT, CDR2 SNEGSKA (reference sequence). The V gene end was trimmed by 6 bases and the J gene end by 0 bases; junction bases not matched to a gene: 10. The CDR3 loop spans 17 amino acids. Here the CDR3 DNA reads TGCAGTGCCACACAACTAGCGGGGGGTGGGAGCACAGATACGCAGTATTTT. Its translation: CSATQLAGGGSTDTQYF.

This clonotype was counted between two and nine times. V and J are TRBV19 and TRBJ2-5; no reliable D call. The J call may be wrong; the DNA end is better matched by TRBJ2-7. There are 13 residues in the CDR3. Germline CDR1 is LNHDA and CDR2 is SQIVND (reference sequence). CDR3 sequence reads: CASSIVPAYEQYF. The DNA of the CDR3 is TGTGCCAGTAGTATAGTCCCCGCCTACGAGCAGTACTTC.

J is TRBJ2-4 and V is TRBV5-1, with 7 positions matching TRBD1. From germline, CDR1 is SGHRS and CDR2 YFSETQ. This CDR3 spans 14 amino acids. V lost 0 bases, J lost 6 bases, and 3 bases stayed unmatched. In nucleotides, the CDR3 is TGCGCCAGCAGCTTGGAGGGACAGACAAACATTCAGTACTTC. This gives the protein CASSLEGQTNIQYF. The full variable domain, rest sourced from reference TRBV5-1 and TRBJ2-4, is KAGVTQTPRYLIKTRGQQVTLSCSPISGHRSVSWYQQTPGQGLQFLFEYFSETQRNKGNFPGRFSGRQFSNSRSEMNVSTLELGDSALYLCASSLEGQTNIQYFGAGTRLSVL.